One T cell receptor beta chain is described in this entry. Investigators prepared the TCR beta libraries by applying iRepertoire HTBI primers and Arm-PCR of CDR3 regions. TCRdb analysed the multiplex PCR reads with MiXCR anew, one entry per CDR3 protein. The table shows about 620,000 distinct CDR3 sequences, with roughly 15% occurring only once. The data belong to a study of regulatory T cells in long-lasting Graves disease. Time point reported: newly diagnosed GD, antithyroid drugs for less than 3 months. RNA isolated from PBMCs was used to make the TCR library. This CDR3 region has 12 residues. V was pared by 6 bases and J by 9 bases, with 6 bases of the junction left unmatched. CDR1 MDHEN and CDR2 SYDVKM come from the germline V gene. Another study also made use of these data, one on T cells in Graves' hyperthyroidism and ophthalmopathy.

The sequencing used peripheral blood mononuclear cells (PBMCs), collected at new diagnosis, from a patient treated with antithyroid drugs. This TCR derives from a woman aged 30 to 39 with Graves disease. The V and J genes are TRBV28 and TRBJ2-3; the match to TRBD2 covers 7 bases. CDR3 nucleotides: TGTGCCAGCAGCCCACCGGGACTAACGCAGTATTTT. This codes for CASSPPGLTQYF.